These 14 T cell receptor beta chains originate from one sample sequenced in a study of cytomegalovirus exposure and HLA in healthy donors (dated by TCRdb to between 2016 and 2019). Library preparation employed the immunoSEQ multiplex PCR assay. For the multiplex PCR, a mixture combining 60 forward primers for TCR Vbeta segments and 13 reverse primers for TCR Jbeta segments was used. In TCRdb, the immuneACCESS table is reduced to in-frame sequences with V and J assigned. These tables do not hold every clone; where another copy was compared, an unresolved V gene accounts for under half, and the others remain unexplained. The sample profile shows about 130,000 clones; about 86% of them were found once. The ten largest clones represent about 5.5% of the sample. What was sequenced was PBMCs. The origin of the receptors is a woman aged 25 to 45 in good health and CMV-seronegative.

For this clone: A junction boundary mismatches the germline segment, possibly from a read error. The rearrangement links TRBV7-9 to TRBJ1-4, with D possibly matching TRBD1 (6 bases). CDR1 is SEHNR, CDR2 FQNEAQ, per germline (reference sequence). The CDR3 is made up of 16 amino acids. This chain's CDR3 is CSSSLAQGLDGEKLFF. The CDR3 DNA reads as TGTTCCAGCAGCTTAGCGCAGGGGCTTGACGGTGAAAAACTGTTTTTT.

In DNA form, the CDR3 reads TGTGCCAGCAGCCCCGGGGGGACTAGCGGGGGGGAGACCCAGTACTTC. Translation gives CASSPGGTSGGETQYF. The rearrangement joins TRBV9 to TRBJ2-5; 15 nucleotides agree with TRBD2. Germline trimming cut 4 bases from V and 5 bases from J; bases unmatched to any gene: 6. CDR1 is SGDLS and CDR2 is YYNGEE in the germline V gene. The CDR3 is 16 residues long.

The J gene is TRBJ2-6, the V gene TRBV9; maybe TRBD1 (6 bases). The V gene's germline CDR1 is SGDLS and CDR2 YYNGEE. CDR3 length: 18 amino acids. V lost 4 bases and J 0 bases, leaving 17 bases between the germline ends. The CDR3 protein is CASSLRQVISSGANVLTF. DNA of the CDR3: TGTGCCAGCAGCCTCCGACAGGTTATCAGCTCTGGGGCCAACGTCCTGACTTTC.

The chain uses TRBV21-1 and TRBJ1-1; the table's D call TRBD1 went unverified against the DNA. TRBV21-1 is a pseudogene segment. The CDR3 runs 14 residues. CDR3 DNA sequence: TGTGCCAGCAGCAAACACATGGTTCCCACTGAAGCTTTCTTT. Amino acids: CASSKHMVPTEAFF.

The gene calls are TRBV19 and TRBJ2-7; 8 bases are shared with TRBD1. There are 18 residues in the CDR3. With V trimmed by 3 bases and J by 2 bases, 15 bases remained unmatched. The germline V gene has CDR1 LNHDA and CDR2 SQIVND (reference sequence). The CDR3 DNA reads TGTGCCAGTAGTATCGGGGCCAGGGGGCCAAGTCGGACCTACGAGCAGTACTTC. Its protein product is CASSIGARGPSRTYEQYF.

The V and J genes are TRBV7-2 and TRBJ1-2; possible D gene TRBD1, 5 bases. From germline, CDR1 is SGHTA and CDR2 FQGNSA. Trimming pared 3 bases from V and 4 bases from J, leaving 15 bases between. CDR3 size: 15 residues. The CDR3 is CASSFPLRAGYGYTF. The CDR3, as DNA: TGTGCCAGCAGCTTCCCCCTCAGGGCTGGCTATGGCTACACCTTC.

The chain has TRBV6-1 and TRBJ1-5; TRBD1 matches at 8 bases. This CDR3 contains 14 residues. With V trimmed by 6 bases and J by 7 bases, 8 bases remained unmatched. Germline V gene sequence: CDR1 MNHNS, CDR2 SASEGT. This CDR3 is CASSFGQGYQPQHF. Written as DNA, the CDR3 is TGTGCCAGCAGCTTTGGACAGGGATACCAGCCCCAGCATTTT.

This chain connects TRBV2 to TRBJ1-4; D is perhaps TRBD1 (6 bases). This CDR3 contains 13 residues. The germline V gene has CDR1 SNHLY and CDR2 FYNNEI. Trimming took off 8 bases at V and 6 bases at J, with 13 bases between the two ends. The CDR3: CASQRGQDEKLFF. In DNA form, the CDR3 reads TGTGCCAGCCAGCGGGGGCAGGATGAAAAACTGTTTTTT.

On this clone itself: Germline is not matched at one junction end, which may reflect a read error. This chain joins TRBV2 and TRBJ1-1, with 7 bases fitting TRBD1. Germline lookup yields CDR1 SNHLY and CDR2 FYNNEI. CDR3 length: 9 residues. CDR3 DNA: TGTGCCAGCAGTGAGAGGGGACAGTGG. The encoded protein is CASSERGQW.

The V and J genes are TRBV5-1 and TRBJ2-7, with 13 bases matching TRBD2. CDR3 length equals 16 residues. Germline lookup yields CDR1 SGHRS and CDR2 YFSETQ. J gave up 3 bases and V 0 bases, and 3 bases lay outside the gene matches. CDR3 loop: CASSLELAGGGYEQYF. For the CDR3, the DNA is TGCGCCAGCAGCTTGGAACTAGCGGGAGGGGGCTACGAGCAGTACTTC.

The chain links TRBV7-8 to TRBJ1-3; 7 bases are a match to TRBD1. The germline V gene encodes CDR1 SGHVS and CDR2 FQNEAQ. This CDR3 region has 18 residues. Trimming at V came to 5 bases and at J to 0 bases, leaving 13 bases not matched to a gene. CDR3 bases: TGTGCCAGCAGCCTAAGGACAGGCACTTCCAGCTCTGGAAACACCATATATTTT. Amino acids: CASSLRTGTSSSGNTIYF.

The DNA of the CDR3 is TGTGCCAGCTCACCGCAGAGACAGGGTCAGAAGTACTTC. Translating gives CASSPQRQGQKYF. The chain employs TRBV18 and TRBJ2-7, with 7 bases matching TRBD1. The germline CDR1 and CDR2 sequences are KGHSH and LQKENI. This CDR3 is built from 13 residues. Trimming cost V 3 bases and J 11 bases; bases outside gene matches: 10.

This clone was seen more than once but under ten times. This sequence joins TRBV6-6 and TRBJ1-4; 7 nucleotides line up with TRBD1. The length of the CDR3 is 16 residues. Unmatched junction bases numbered 8, after V lost 4 bases and J lost 3 bases. Germline V gene sequence: CDR1 MNHNY, CDR2 SVGAGI (reference sequence). The CDR3 DNA follows: TGTGCCAGCAGTTCGACCTACAGGGGACCTAATGAAAAACTGTTTTTT. It encodes CASSSTYRGPNEKLFF.

The V and J genes are TRBV30 and TRBJ1-6; 10 bases agree with TRBD1. Germline V gene lookup returns CDR1 GTSNPN and CDR2 SVGIG (reference sequence). The CDR3 runs to 14 residues. Unmatched junction bases numbered 3, after V lost 3 bases and J lost 7 bases. The DNA of the CDR3 is TGTGCCTGGAGGGGGGGACAGGGGAATTCACCCCTCCACTTT. It yields the protein CAWRGGQGNSPLHF.